The entry below describes one T cell receptor (beta chain). CDR1 and CDR2 (germline): MNHEY, SMNVEV (reference sequence). This CDR3 has 15 amino acids. Unmatched junction bases numbered 8, after V lost 5 bases and J lost 4 bases. The sample belongs to a study of shared T cell receptors in the human thymus. TCRdb's copy holds only in-frame clones and misses some; the assay was immunoSEQ multiplex PCR. The repertoire has about 660,000 clones, around 87% of them found once; the top ten carry 0.0094%. These same records also appear under a second study, on human thymus T cells. That source reports: Each of the donors was a healthy Finnish infant who was undergoing open corrective cardiac surgery for congenital heart defects. Thymus pieces cut out during corrective heart surgery were the tissue that was used. Usage of V and J genes appeared biased in thymic and blood repertoires.

V gene TRBV27 combines with J gene TRBJ2-5, with 9 nucleotides matching TRBD2. The origin of this receptor is a boy under two years old with a congenital heart defect. Input material: thymocytes. The CDR3 region has the DNA TGTGCCAGCAGTCTAAGGACTAGCGCCGGAGAGACCCAGTACTTC. Translating gives CASSLRTSAGETQYF.